This passage covers 25 T cell receptor beta chains from one sample sequenced in a study of T cell responses to AZD1222 COVID-19 vaccine. Generated by immunoSEQ multiplex PCR, the TCRdb table keeps only in-frame clones and is missing some. The table has around 150,000 clones, around nine tenths seen once; the top ten hold 4.5% to 6.5%. The sample in question was peripheral blood, obtained on day 0 of AZD1222 vaccination. These receptors were taken from an adult in good health.

With respect to this clone: The same CDR3 also results from other DNA sequences found in this sample. V gene TRBV2 combines with J gene TRBJ2-3; 12 bases are a match to TRBD2. In germline, CDR1 is SNHLY, CDR2 FYNNEI. V gave up 4 bases and J gave up 2 bases; unmatched junction bases: 1. The CDR3 contains 15 residues. CDR3 DNA: TGTGCCAGCAGTGGGACTAGCGGGATCACAGATACGCAGTATTTT. It is translated as CASSGTSGITDTQYF.

This clone is a singleton in its sample. CDR3: CASSLVRGVQETQYF. CDR3 coding DNA: TGTGCCAGCAGCTTAGTTCGAGGGGTCCAAGAGACCCAGTACTTC. The genes are TRBV7-6 and TRBJ2-5; either TRBD1 or TRBD2 may supply D (5 bases each). V gave up 1 base and J gave up 1 base, with 10 bases separating them. Looked up from germline, CDR1 is SGHVS and CDR2 is FNYEAQ. The CDR3 has 15 amino acids.

J is TRBJ2-2 and V is TRBV4-3; D remains ambiguous. V was trimmed by 6 bases and J by 6 bases, leaving 14 bases between them. CDR3 length: 14 residues. Germline V CDR1 and CDR2: LGHNA, YSLEER. CDR3 nucleotide sequence: TGCGCCAGCAGAGACCTTCGGACGGCCGGGGAGCTGTTTTTT. Translation: CASRDLRTAGELFF.

This clone was observed a handful of times. The CDR3 loop reads CASSYSGQGANGYTF. In nucleotides, the CDR3 is TGTGCCAGCAGTTACTCAGGACAGGGGGCTAATGGCTACACCTTC. The chain uses TRBV6-5 and TRBJ1-2; 11 nucleotides align to TRBD1. Trimming cost V 0 bases and J 6 bases; bases outside gene matches: 3. The CDR3 contains 15 residues. Germline CDR1 is MNHEY and CDR2 is SVGAGI.

The chain uses TRBV19 and TRBJ1-1; TRBD1 agrees at 8 bases. From germline, CDR1 is LNHDA and CDR2 SQIVND (reference sequence). This CDR3 has 13 amino acids. V trimming: 5 bases; J trimming: 5 bases; junction bases outside the gene matches: 4. The CDR3 bases are TGTGCCAGTAGTTATACAGGGGGAACTGAAGCTTTCTTT. It codes for CASSYTGGTEAFF. The full variable domain, with the rest looked up from reference TRBV19 and TRBJ1-1, is DGGITQSPKYLFRKEGQNVTLSCEQNLNHDAMYWYRQDPGQGLRLIYYSQIVNDFQKGDIAEGYSVSREKKESFPLTVTSAQKNPTAFYLCASSYTGGTEAFFGQGTRLTVV.

The chain combines TRBV14 with TRBJ1-1; D not resolved. V lost 4 bases, J lost 0 bases, and 6 bases lay in between. The CDR3 covers 13 residues. CDR1 is SGHDN and CDR2 is FVKESK in the germline V gene. Here the CDR3 reads CASSPQMNTEAFF. CDR3 DNA: TGTGCCAGCAGCCCTCAGATGAACACTGAAGCTTTCTTT.

This sequence joins TRBV6-5 and TRBJ2-7; D is possibly TRBD1 (6 bases). Trimming pared 6 bases from V and 4 bases from J, leaving 16 bases between. CDR1 MNHEY and CDR2 SVGAGI come from the germline V gene. The CDR3 totals 14 residues. This CDR3 reads CASRDTGQSYEQYF. In DNA, the CDR3 is TGTGCCAGCAGAGATACTGGACAGAGTTACGAGCAGTACTTC.

The chain couples TRBV6-5 to TRBJ1-2, with a possible D match to TRBD1 (6 bases). Trimming took 6 bases from V and 4 from J, leaving 12 bases between them. CDR1 and CDR2 (germline): MNHEY, SVGAGI. The CDR3 covers 13 residues. CDR3 sequence reads: CASSSTGAYGYTF. CDR3 in DNA: TGTGCCAGCAGCAGTACGGGGGCCTATGGCTACACCTTC.

In its sample, this clone was seen once. The rearrangement uses TRBV5-1 and TRBJ2-2; TRBD1 matches at 9 bases. There are 14 residues in the CDR3. Germline V gives CDR1 SGHRS, CDR2 YFSETQ. Losses at the gene ends were 4 bases for V and 4 bases for J; bases not matched to a gene: 2. CDR3 region: CASSRQGVTGELFF. The CDR3 DNA reads TGCGCCAGCAGCCGACAGGGGGTCACCGGGGAGCTGTTTTTT. Drawing the rest from reference TRBV5-1 and TRBJ2-2, the complete variable domain is KAGVTQTPRYLIKTRGQQVTLSCSPISGHRSVSWYQQTPGQGLQFLFEYFSETQRNKGNFPGRFSGRQFSNSRSEMNVSTLELGDSALYLCASSRQGVTGELFFGEGSRLTVL.

V gene TRBV19 combines with J gene TRBJ2-6; D call uncertain. CDR3 size: 17 residues. The V end lost 10 bases, the J end lost 1 base, and 20 bases lay between the germline ends. From germline, CDR1 is LNHDA and CDR2 SQIVND (reference sequence). This chain's CDR3 is CATRSGRVGSGANVLTF. CDR3 sequence (DNA): TGTGCCACCAGATCGGGCAGAGTAGGGTCTGGGGCCAACGTCCTGACTTTC.

The rearrangement uses TRBV9 and TRBJ1-1, with D perhaps TRBD1 (5 bases). Germline V CDR1 and CDR2: SGDLS, YYNGEE. The CDR3 has 14 amino acids. The germline V and J ends were trimmed by 0 bases and 5 bases, with 11 bases remaining between them. The CDR3 region has the DNA TGTGCCAGCAGCGTAGCCACGCAGGGAACTGAAGCTTTCTTT. Translating it yields CASSVATQGTEAFF.

The chain joins TRBV13 to TRBJ1-2; no clear D. The CDR3 is 15 residues long. Trimming stripped 5 bases from V and 2 bases from J, with 15 bases between. The V gene's germline CDR1 is PRHDT and CDR2 FYEKMQ (reference sequence). The CDR3: CASSRRNSPNYGYTF. DNA for the CDR3: TGTGCCAGCAGCCGCCGTAATAGCCCAAACTATGGCTACACCTTC.

This chain connects TRBV19 to TRBJ2-3; TRBD2 matches at 7 bases. Trimming removed 7 bases from V and 4 bases from J; junction bases left unmatched: 17. Per germline, CDR1 LNHDA and CDR2 SQIVND (reference sequence). CDR3 length equals 17 residues. CDR3 region: CASTRTSGGSGADTQYF. The CDR3 DNA sequence: TGTGCCAGTACCCGAACATCGGGCGGGAGTGGGGCAGATACGCAGTATTTT. Based on the CDR3 plus reference TRBV19 and TRBJ2-3, the full variable domain is DGGITQSPKYLFRKEGQNVTLSCEQNLNHDAMYWYRQDPGQGLRLIYYSQIVNDFQKGDIAEGYSVSREKKESFPLTVTSAQKNPTAFYLCASTRTSGGSGADTQYFGPGTRLTVL.

The chain combines TRBV7-2 with TRBJ2-7; 7 nucleotides align to TRBD2. CDR1 SGHTA and CDR2 FQGNSA come from the germline V gene. CDR3 size: 15 residues. With 5 bases clipped from V and 0 bases from J, the junction kept 7 bases outside the gene matches. CDR3 coding DNA: TGTGCCAGCAGCCCGGAGGGAGGGATCTCCTACGAGCAGTACTTC. Protein sequence: CASSPEGGISYEQYF.

CDR3 loop: CASSPQSGRSYNEQFF. DNA for the CDR3: TGTGCCAGCTCACCACAAAGCGGGAGGAGTTACAATGAGCAGTTCTTC. The chain has TRBV18 and TRBJ2-1, with 9 bases matching TRBD2. V lost 1 base and J lost 4; bases outside the gene matches: 5. CDR1 and CDR2 (germline): KGHSH, LQKENI. The length of the CDR3 is 16 residues.

V usage is TRBV28 and J usage is TRBJ2-4; D call uncertain. The CDR3 extends over 12 amino acids. Germline CDR1 reads MDHEN; CDR2 reads SYDVKM. Trimming left V 3 bases short and J 6 bases short, with 6 bases between. This chain's CDR3 is CASSFRLNIQYF. In nucleotides, the CDR3 is TGTGCCAGCAGTTTTCGTTTAAACATTCAGTACTTC. Supplemented by reference TRBV28 and TRBJ2-4, the full variable domain reads DVKVTQSSRYLVKRTGEKVFLECVQDMDHENMFWYRQDPGLGLRLIYFSYDVKMKEKGDIPEGYSVSREKKERFSLILESASTNQTSMYLCASSFRLNIQYFGAGTRLSVL.

The chain recombines TRBV7-2 with TRBJ1-6; 11 bases match TRBD1. From germline, CDR1 is SGHTA and CDR2 FQGNSA. V was clipped by 5 bases and J by 6 bases; unmatched bases: 0. The CDR3 is 14 amino acids. This CDR3 is CASSGTGGNSPLHF. CDR3 DNA sequence: TGTGCCAGCAGCGGGACAGGGGGTAATTCACCCCTCCACTTT.

In this sample, this clone turned up once. V usage is TRBV6-2 or TRBV6-3 and J usage is TRBJ2-3; D may be TRBD1 (6 bases). There are 19 residues in the CDR3. Germline V lookup: CDR1 MNHEY, CDR2 SVGEGT. Between the trimmed V and J ends, which lost 2 bases and 2 bases, there was a span of 23 bases. CDR3 protein: CASSYSGPTGLGATDTQYF. CDR3 DNA sequence: TGTGCCAGCAGTTACAGCGGACCCACAGGGCTGGGGGCCACAGATACGCAGTATTTT.

The gene calls are TRBV28 and TRBJ2-7; 11 bases fit TRBD1. Germline V gene data show CDR1 as MDHEN and CDR2 as SYDVKM. Trimming removed 1 base from V and 4 bases from J; junction bases left unmatched: 9. The CDR3 is made up of 17 amino acids. CDR3 nucleotides: TGTGCCAGCAGTTTATTACCGGGACAGGGGGGCCTGTACGAGCAGTACTTC. This translates into CASSLLPGQGGLYEQYF. Combining the CDR3 with reference TRBV28 and TRBJ2-7 gives the whole variable domain DVKVTQSSRYLVKRTGEKVFLECVQDMDHENMFWYRQDPGLGLRLIYFSYDVKMKEKGDIPEGYSVSREKKERFSLILESASTNQTSMYLCASSLLPGQGGLYEQYFGPGTRLTVT.

The rearrangement joins TRBV5-1 to TRBJ2-5; 7 positions agree with TRBD2. The CDR3 covers 14 residues. Germline V gene lookup returns CDR1 SGHRS and CDR2 YFSETQ. Trimming took 4 bases from V and 0 from J; bases not matched to a gene: 3. The CDR3 region has the DNA TGCGCCAGCAGCGCCGGGACTAACCAAGAGACCCAGTACTTC. It yields the protein CASSAGTNQETQYF.

The chain links TRBV6-5 to TRBJ2-6, with D perhaps TRBD1 (5 bases). Trimming removed 6 bases at V and 1 base at J, with 10 bases between. This CDR3 has 15 amino acids. Germline CDR1 and CDR2: MNHEY and SVGAGI. CDR3 DNA: TGTGCCAGCAGGTCTCAGGGATCTGGGGCCAACGTCCTGACTTTC. Translating gives CASRSQGSGANVLTF.

The J gene is TRBJ2-3, the V gene TRBV7-9; 12 nucleotides line up with TRBD2. V shed 0 bases, J shed 4 bases, and the junction held 5 bases outside the gene matches. The CDR3 runs to 17 residues. Per the germline V gene, CDR1 is SEHNR and CDR2 is FQNEAQ (reference sequence). The CDR3 coding sequence is TGTGCCAGCAGCTTAGCCAGGACTAGCGGGAACGCAGATACGCAGTATTTT. This sequence encodes CASSLARTSGNADTQYF.

The chain has TRBV27 and TRBJ2-3; D unresolved. CDR3 length: 12 residues. V was shortened by 4 bases and J by 4 bases, with 6 bases between the two germline ends. Germline V CDR1 and CDR2: MNHEY, SMNVEV (reference sequence). For the CDR3, the DNA is TGTGCCAGCAGTTCGCCCCCAGATACGCAGTATTTT. Protein product: CASSSPPDTQYF.

This clone was counted a single time. J is TRBJ2-5 and V is TRBV15, with 8 nucleotides matching TRBD2. The CDR3 has 14 residues. Germline-derived CDR1 and CDR2 are LNHNV and YYDKDF (reference sequence). V was pared by 8 bases and J by 2 bases, with 7 bases of the junction left unmatched. CDR3 sequence reads: CATPPSGGQETQYF. The CDR3 nucleotides are TGTGCCACCCCCCCCAGCGGGGGTCAAGAGACCCAGTACTTC.

This chain uses TRBV5-6 with TRBJ1-1; D is possibly TRBD1 (5 bases). The germline V gene encodes CDR1 SGHDT and CDR2 YYEEEE. V dropped 0 bases and J dropped 0 bases, with 12 bases sitting between them. The CDR3 extends over 16 amino acids. The CDR3: CASSLDWGRVNTEAFF. The CDR3, as DNA: TGTGCCAGCAGCTTGGATTGGGGCAGGGTGAACACTGAAGCTTTCTTT.